This TCR beta chain emerged from a study of T cells after yellow fever vaccination (dated by TCRdb to about 2019). General notes on the study: Libraries from fractions with low cell numbers were prepared with the SMART-Seq v4 Ultra Low Input RNA kit. Bulk TCR alpha and beta repertoires were sequenced longitudinally to track T-cell clones before and after primary and booster YFV17D yellow fever vaccination. Two healthy male donors made up the cohort, one aged 18 to 30 years and the other aged 30 to 40 years. Blood samples were taken at several timepoints before and after primary and secondary immunization, and bulk PBMC replicates and cell subsets were isolated. Overall study outcomes, separate from this receptor: A small fraction of clonotypes showed up in both the CD4 and CD8 compartments, probably as a result of convergent recombination. Because only a couple of donors were included in the study, the extent to which the findings can be generalized is limited. Most clones expanded after primary vaccination (almost 97% of CD4 and approximately 86% of CD8) were re-detected after the booster, suggesting that broad memory maintenance occurred. The secondary T-cell response was weaker than the primary response but faster, peaking on day 5 instead of day 15. Computational filtering was required because FACS-sorted repertoires could contain abundant contaminating clonotypes from the bulk population.

The table lists this clonotype with many counts. Which antigen it targets is not known. No base qualities exist here, and no much larger clone lies one base off it. Per the publication, the treatment or condition label means: live attenuated yellow fever vaccine strain. PBMCs were isolated from peripheral blood using a standard Ficoll-Paque protocol. Dynabeads CD4 and CD8 positive selection kits were used to isolate CD4 and CD8 T-cell fractions. TriZol was used to extract RNA from bulk PBMCs, CD4 and CD8 fractions, and dextramer-positive and dextramer-negative fractions. TCR cDNA was made using 5'RACE template switching, a step that added a universal primer site and unique molecular identifiers. Priming of cDNA synthesis was performed from both the TCR alpha and TCR beta constant segments. Two PCR steps were used to amplify libraries, with sample barcodes and sequencing adapters being added in the second step. Sequencing of libraries was done on Illumina HiSeq 2500 (2x100 bp) or NovaSeq (2x150 bp). The authors processed their data as follows. Demultiplexing of reads and collapsing into UMI consensus sequences were performed with MIGEC, and V(D)J alignment was carried out with MiXCR. Vaccine-responding clonotypes were defined with edgeR using replicate PBMC samples, requiring FDR below 0.01 and a log2 fold change above 5 up to day 15. Each bulk clonotype was labeled CD4 or CD8 based on which sequenced repertoire, CD4 or CD8, contained the clonotype at higher abundance. Starting from the raw public reads, TCRdb applied fastp trimming at Q25, assembled clones with MiXCR and retained in-frame beta chains. Rows matching on CDR3 protein sequence are summarized as one entry with the most common DNA and genes. What appears here as the V and J calls and clone size reflects TCRdb's work, not the paper's. The sample yields some 120,000 distinct CDR3 sequences; approximately 7% were counted once. 2.5% of the sample is in the top ten clones.

Sequences MGHRA (CDR1) and YSYEKL (CDR2) are obtained from the germline V gene. The CDR3 covers 14 residues, taking in both the cysteine and the phenylalanine. Solely the CDR3 DNA is kept, with 42 bases framed from the first base. The junction carries 6 bases between V and J, which are trimmed by 0 bases and 1 base respectively. The sequence joins TRBV4-1 to TRBJ1-1, with the D gene too uncertain to name. This TCR derives from a man younger than 30 who received the YFV17D yellow fever vaccine. The sample consisted of CD4+ T cells sorted from PBMCs, taken 10 days after the first yellow fever vaccination. The CDR3 reads CASSQEIRNTEAFF. The DNA sequence is as follows: TGCGCCAGCAGCCAAGAGATACGGAACACTGAAGCTTTCTTT.